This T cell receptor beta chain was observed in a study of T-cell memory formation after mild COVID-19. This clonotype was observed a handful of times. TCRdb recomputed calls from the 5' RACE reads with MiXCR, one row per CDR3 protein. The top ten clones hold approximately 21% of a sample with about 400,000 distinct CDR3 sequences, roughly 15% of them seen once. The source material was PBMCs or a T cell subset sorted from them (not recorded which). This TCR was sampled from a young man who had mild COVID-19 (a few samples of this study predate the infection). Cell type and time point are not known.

CDR3 amino acids: CASSYYGTLGEKLFF. CDR3 nucleotides: TGTGCCAGCAGTTACTACGGGACACTGGGGGAAAAACTGTTTTTT. The genes are TRBV6-5 and TRBJ1-4; tentative D call: TRBD1 (6 bases). The germline V gene has CDR1 MNHEY and CDR2 SVGAGI. With 1 base removed from V and 8 bases from J, the gap between germline ends came to 14 bases. The CDR3 spans 15 residues.